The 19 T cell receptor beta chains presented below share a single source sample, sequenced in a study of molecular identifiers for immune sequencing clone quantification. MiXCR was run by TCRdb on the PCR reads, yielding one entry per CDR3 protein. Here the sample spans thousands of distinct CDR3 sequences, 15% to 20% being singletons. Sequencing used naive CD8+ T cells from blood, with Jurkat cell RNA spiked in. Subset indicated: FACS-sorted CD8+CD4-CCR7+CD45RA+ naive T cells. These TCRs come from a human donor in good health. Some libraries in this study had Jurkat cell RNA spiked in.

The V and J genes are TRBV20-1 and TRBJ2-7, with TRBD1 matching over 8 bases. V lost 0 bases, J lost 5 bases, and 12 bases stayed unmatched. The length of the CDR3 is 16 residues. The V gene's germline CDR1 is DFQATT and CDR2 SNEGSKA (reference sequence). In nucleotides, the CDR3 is TGCAGTGCTAGAGACGAGGACAGGGAGAAGGAGAACGAGCAGTACTTC. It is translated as CSARDEDREKENEQYF.

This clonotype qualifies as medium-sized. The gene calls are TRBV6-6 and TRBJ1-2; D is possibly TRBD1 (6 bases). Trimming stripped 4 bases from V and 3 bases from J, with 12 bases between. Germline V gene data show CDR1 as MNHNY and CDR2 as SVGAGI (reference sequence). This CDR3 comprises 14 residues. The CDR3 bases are TGTGCCAGCAGTTGGGGGCTCCTATACTATGGCTACACCTTC. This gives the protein CASSWGLLYYGYTF.

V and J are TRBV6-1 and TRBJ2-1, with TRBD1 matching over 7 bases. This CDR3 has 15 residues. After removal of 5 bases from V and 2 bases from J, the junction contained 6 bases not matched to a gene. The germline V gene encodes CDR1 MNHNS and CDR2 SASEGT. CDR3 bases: TGTGCCAGCAGTCCGACGGACAGGACCTACAATGAGCAGTTCTTC. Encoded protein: CASSPTDRTYNEQFF.

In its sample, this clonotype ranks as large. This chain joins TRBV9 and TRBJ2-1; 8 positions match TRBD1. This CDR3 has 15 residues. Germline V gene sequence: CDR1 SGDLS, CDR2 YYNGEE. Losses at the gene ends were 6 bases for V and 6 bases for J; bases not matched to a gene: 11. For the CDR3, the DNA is TGTGCCAGCACCGGAATGGGGCAGGGGGCCAATGAGCAGTTCTTC. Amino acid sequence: CASTGMGQGANEQFF.

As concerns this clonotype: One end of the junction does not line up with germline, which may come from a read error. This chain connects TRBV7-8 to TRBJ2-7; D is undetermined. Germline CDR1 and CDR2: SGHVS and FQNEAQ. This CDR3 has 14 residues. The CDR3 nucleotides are TGTGCCAACAGCCCTAGTGGGTGGGACTACGAGCAGTACTTC. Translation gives CANSPSGWDYEQYF.

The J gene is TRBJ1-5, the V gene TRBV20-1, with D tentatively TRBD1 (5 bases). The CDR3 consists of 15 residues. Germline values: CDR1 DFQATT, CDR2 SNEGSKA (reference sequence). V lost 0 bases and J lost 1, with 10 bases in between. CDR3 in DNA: TGCAGTGCTAGAGATCTCGGGGACAGCAATCAGCCCCAGCATTTT. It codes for CSARDLGDSNQPQHF.

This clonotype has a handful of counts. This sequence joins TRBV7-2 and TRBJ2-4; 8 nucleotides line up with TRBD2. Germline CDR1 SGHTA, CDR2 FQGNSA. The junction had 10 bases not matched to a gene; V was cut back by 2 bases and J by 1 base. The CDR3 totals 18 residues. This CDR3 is CASSLLVGGEGAKNIQYF. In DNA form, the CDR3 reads TGTGCCAGCAGCTTATTGGTCGGGGGGGAAGGGGCCAAAAACATTCAGTACTTC.

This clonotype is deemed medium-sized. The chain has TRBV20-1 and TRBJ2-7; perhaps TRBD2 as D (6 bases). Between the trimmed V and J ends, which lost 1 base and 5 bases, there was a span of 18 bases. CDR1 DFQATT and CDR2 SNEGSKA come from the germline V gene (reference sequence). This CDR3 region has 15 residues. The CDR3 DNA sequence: TGCAGTGCTAGAGGCCGGGTAGCGGAGGCCCACGAGCAGTACTTC. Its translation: CSARGRVAEAHEQYF.

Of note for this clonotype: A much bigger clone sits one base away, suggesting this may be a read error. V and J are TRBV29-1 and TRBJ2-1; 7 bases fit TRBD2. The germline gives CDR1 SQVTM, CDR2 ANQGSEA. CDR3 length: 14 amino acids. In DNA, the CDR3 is TGCGGCGTCCAAAATCCCACTAGCGCCAATGAGCAGTTCTTC. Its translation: CGVQNPTSANEQFF.

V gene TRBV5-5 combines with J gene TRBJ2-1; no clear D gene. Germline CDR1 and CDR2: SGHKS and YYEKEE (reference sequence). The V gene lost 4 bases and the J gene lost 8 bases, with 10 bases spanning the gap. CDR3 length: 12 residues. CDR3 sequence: CASSPPGDEQFF. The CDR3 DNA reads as TGTGCCAGCAGCCCCCCCGGTGATGAGCAGTTCTTC.

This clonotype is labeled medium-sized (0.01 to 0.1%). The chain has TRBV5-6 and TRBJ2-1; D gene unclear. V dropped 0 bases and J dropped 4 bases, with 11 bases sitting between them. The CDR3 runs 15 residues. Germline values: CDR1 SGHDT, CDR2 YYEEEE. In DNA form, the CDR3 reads TGTGCCAGCAGCTTGGGGGTGAACTCTTACAATGAGCAGTTCTTC. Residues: CASSLGVNSYNEQFF.

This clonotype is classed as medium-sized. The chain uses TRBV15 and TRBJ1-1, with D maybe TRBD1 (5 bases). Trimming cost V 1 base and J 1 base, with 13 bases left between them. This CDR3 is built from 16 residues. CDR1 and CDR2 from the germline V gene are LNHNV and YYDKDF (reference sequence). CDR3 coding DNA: TGTGCCACCAGCAGAGCCGGTCGAGGGGCGAACACTGAAGCTTTCTTT. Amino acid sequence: CATSRAGRGANTEAFF.

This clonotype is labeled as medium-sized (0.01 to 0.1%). The CDR3 bases are TGCAGTGCTAGAGAGGGACAGCTTGTCCCTGAAGCTTTCTTT. Translation gives CSAREGQLVPEAFF. The gene calls are TRBV20-1 and TRBJ1-1; TRBD1 aligns across 7 bases. CDR3 size: 14 residues. CDR1 is DFQATT, CDR2 SNEGSKA, per germline (reference sequence). The V and J ends lost 0 bases and 6 bases, in that order; junction bases with no gene match: 7.

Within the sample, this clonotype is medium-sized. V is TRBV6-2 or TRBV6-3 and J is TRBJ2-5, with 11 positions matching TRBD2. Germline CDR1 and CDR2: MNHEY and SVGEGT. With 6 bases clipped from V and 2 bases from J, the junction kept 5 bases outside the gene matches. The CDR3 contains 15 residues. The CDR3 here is CASSAGTSGQETQYF. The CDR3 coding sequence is TGTGCCAGCAGCGCCGGGACTAGCGGACAAGAGACCCAGTACTTC.

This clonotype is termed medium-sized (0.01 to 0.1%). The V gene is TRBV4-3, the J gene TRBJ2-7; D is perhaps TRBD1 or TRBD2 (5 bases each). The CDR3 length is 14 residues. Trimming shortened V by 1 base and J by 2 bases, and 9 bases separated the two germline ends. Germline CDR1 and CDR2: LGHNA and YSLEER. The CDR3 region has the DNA TGCGCCAGCAGCCAAGTCGTGGGGGCCTACGAGCAGTACTTC. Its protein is CASSQVVGAYEQYF.

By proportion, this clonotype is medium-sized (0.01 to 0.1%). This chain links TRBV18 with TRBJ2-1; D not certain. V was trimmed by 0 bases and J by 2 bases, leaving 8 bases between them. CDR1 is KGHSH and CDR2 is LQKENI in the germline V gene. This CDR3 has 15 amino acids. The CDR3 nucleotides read TGTGCCAGCTCACCACCTCTGGCGACCTACAATGAGCAGTTCTTC. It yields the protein CASSPPLATYNEQFF.

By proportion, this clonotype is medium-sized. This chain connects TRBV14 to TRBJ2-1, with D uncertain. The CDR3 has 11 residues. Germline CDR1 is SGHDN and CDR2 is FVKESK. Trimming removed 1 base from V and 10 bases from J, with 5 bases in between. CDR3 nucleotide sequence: TGTGCCAGCAGCCAAGGGGGAGAGCAGTTCTTC. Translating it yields CASSQGGEQFF.

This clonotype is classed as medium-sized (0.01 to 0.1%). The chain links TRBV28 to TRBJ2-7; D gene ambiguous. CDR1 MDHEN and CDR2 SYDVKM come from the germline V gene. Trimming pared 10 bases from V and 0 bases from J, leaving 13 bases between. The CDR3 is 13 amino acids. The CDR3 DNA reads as TGTGCCACCTTACCACCCAACTCCTACGAGCAGTACTTC. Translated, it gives CATLPPNSYEQYF.

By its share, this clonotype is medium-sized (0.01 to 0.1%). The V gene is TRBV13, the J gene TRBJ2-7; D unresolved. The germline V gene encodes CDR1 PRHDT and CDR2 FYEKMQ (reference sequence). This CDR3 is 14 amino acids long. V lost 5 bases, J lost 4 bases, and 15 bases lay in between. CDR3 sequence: CASSPLVRAYEQYF. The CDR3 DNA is TGTGCCAGCAGCCCCTTAGTCCGAGCTTACGAGCAGTACTTC.